The present T cell receptor beta chain was sequenced within a study of cytomegalovirus exposure and HLA in healthy donors. This CDR3 spans 14 amino acids. Per germline, CDR1 GTSNPN and CDR2 SVGIG (reference sequence). V lost 1 base, J lost 3 bases, and 2 bases stayed unmatched. This PCR relied on a set of 60 Vbeta primers and 13 Jbeta primers. Libraries were prepared by immunoSEQ multiplex PCR; TCRdb keeps only in-frame clonotypes and omits some of them. Among about 91,000 clones listed, around 80% were seen once. The receptor comes from a male donor in good health and CMV-seropositive. The chain has TRBV30 and TRBJ2-7; 11 bases match TRBD2. Sequencing was performed on PBMCs. CDR3 loop: CAWSAGLAGYEQYF. DNA of the CDR3: TGTGCCTGGAGTGCTGGACTAGCGGGCTACGAGCAGTACTTC.